Below, one T cell receptor (beta chain) is given with its context. Germline V lookup: CDR1 LNHDA, CDR2 SQIVND (reference sequence). This CDR3 contains 12 residues. V lost 3 bases, J lost 8 bases, and 10 bases lay in between. The record originates from a study of lymphopenia after photon versus proton radiotherapy. Profiling relied on immunoSEQ multiplex PCR, and the TCRdb table lists in-frame clones only, not all of them. The sample records about 22,000 clones, more than 85% being singletons. Source: peripheral blood, taken from a patient treated with proton-based radiotherapy. V and J are TRBV19 and TRBJ1-2; no clear D gene. The origin of this receptor is a man older than 75 with esophageal cancer. The chain's CDR3 is CASSISGGGYTF. The CDR3 region has the DNA TGTGCCAGTAGTATTTCAGGCGGCGGCTACACCTTC.